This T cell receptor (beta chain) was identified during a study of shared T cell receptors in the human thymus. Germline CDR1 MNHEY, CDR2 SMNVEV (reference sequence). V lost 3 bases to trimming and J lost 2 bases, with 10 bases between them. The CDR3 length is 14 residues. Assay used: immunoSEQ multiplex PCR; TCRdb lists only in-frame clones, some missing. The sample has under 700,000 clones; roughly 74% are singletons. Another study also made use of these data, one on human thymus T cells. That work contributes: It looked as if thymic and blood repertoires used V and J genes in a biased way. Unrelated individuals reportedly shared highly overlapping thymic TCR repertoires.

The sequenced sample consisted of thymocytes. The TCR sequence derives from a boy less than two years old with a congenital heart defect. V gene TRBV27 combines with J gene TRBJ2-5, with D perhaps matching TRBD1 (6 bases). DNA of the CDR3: TGTGCCAGCAGTTTCGGCAGGGGTCAAGAGACCCAGTACTTC. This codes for CASSFGRGQETQYF.